These T cell receptor beta chains were read from a single sample in a study of blood T cells in healthy people across ages. TCRdb re-derived calls from the 5' RACE reads in MiXCR, one entry per CDR3 protein. The table records approximately 900,000 distinct CDR3 sequences, roughly 48% of them present only once. Sequencing was done on a sample of blood. The origin of the receptors is a man younger than 40 in good health. Each CDR3 is given with its conserved first and last residue. D genes are given only for firm matches. Expanded clones are given a class, and other clones once, few, many or no size at all.

abundance	v_gene	j_gene	d_gene	CDR3nt	CDR3aa
once	TRBV13	TRBJ2-3	.	TGTGCCAGCAACCTACTGCGGGGATCCACAGATACGCAGTATTTT	CASNLLRGSTDTQYF
.	TRBV2	TRBJ2-1	.	TGTGCCAGCAATCGGGGTGACGCCTACAATGAGCAGTTCTTC	CASNRGDAYNEQFF
few	TRBV4-1	TRBJ2-7	TRBD2	TGCGCCAGCAGCCAAGGGGAGGGCGCCTACGAGCAGTACTTC	CASSQGEGAYEQYF
few	TRBV7-2	TRBJ2-4	.	TGTGCCAGCAGCCCCCCTGGCGTGAAGAACATTCAGTACTTC	CASSPPGVKNIQYF
.	TRBV7-6	TRBJ2-3	.	TGTGCCAGCAGTTGGGCTAGCATAGATACGCAGTATTTT	CASSWASIDTQYF
.	TRBV7-2	TRBJ1-5	.	TGTGCCAGCAGCTTCCGGAACAGCAATCAGCCCCAGCATTTT	CASSFRNSNQPQHF
.	TRBV6-1	TRBJ1-5	TRBD1	TGTGCCAGCCTGAAAACAGGGGCGGTGGGGCCCCAGCATTTT	CASLKTGAVGPQHF
few	TRBV5-1	TRBJ2-5	TRBD2	TGCGCCAGCAGCCTTACGCGGGGGGGACAAGAGACCCAGTACTTC	CASSLTRGGQETQYF
.	TRBV28	TRBJ2-3	.	TGTGCCAGCAGTCCCCTGCCTGAGATGGGAGATACGCAGTATTTT	CASSPLPEMGDTQYF
.	TRBV29-1	TRBJ2-1	.	TGCAGCGTAGACCGCGGGAAGCTTTGGAATGAGCAGTTCTTC	CSVDRGKLWNEQFF
.	TRBV7-9	TRBJ1-4	.	TGTGCCAGCAGCCCCGCCCAGGAGAACGAGGAAAAACTGTTTTTT	CASSPAQENEEKLFF
.	TRBV6-6	TRBJ1-1	.	TGTGCCAGCGAGGGGGACACTGAAGCTTTCTTT	CASEGDTEAFF
.	TRBV7-9	TRBJ2-2	TRBD1	TGTGCCAGCAGCAGACAGGGGACCGGGGAGCTGTTTTTT	CASSRQGTGELFF
.	TRBV25-1	TRBJ2-5	TRBD1	TGTGCCAGCAGGGCGCGAACGGGACAGCAAGAGACCCAGTACTTC	CASRARTGQQETQYF
.	TRBV20-1	TRBJ1-2	.	TGCAGTGCTAGTCCCGGCACCGCCTATGGCTACACCTTC	CSASPGTAYGYTF
few	TRBV4-2	TRBJ2-7	.	TGTGCCAGCAGCCAAGATCCTAGGGCGGGCCCATCCTACGAGCAGTACTTC	CASSQDPRAGPSYEQYF
few	TRBV12-3/TRBV12-4	TRBJ2-1	TRBD2	TGTGCCAGCAGTTTAAGGCTCGGCGGGGGGGCGTTAGACTACAATGAGCAGTTCTTC	CASSLRLGGGALDYNEQFF
.	TRBV4-1	TRBJ1-5	.	TGCGCCAGCAGCCAAGAACCCAGGGATTTTAATCAGCCCCAGCATTTT	CASSQEPRDFNQPQHF
few	TRBV7-8	TRBJ2-3	.	TGTGCCAGCAGCCACCCTCTTGCCACAGATACGCAGTATTTT	CASSHPLATDTQYF
.	TRBV20-1	TRBJ2-7	TRBD2	TGCAGTGCTAGAGGCGGGGGGACTTCCTACGAGCAGTACTTC	CSARGGGTSYEQYF
.	TRBV3-1	TRBJ2-5	.	TGTGCCAGCAGCCAAGATGCAGGGAAGGGCGAGACCCAGTACTTC	CASSQDAGKGETQYF
.	TRBV5-1	TRBJ2-1	TRBD2	TGCGCCAGCAGCTTGACTAGCGGGGGACTTCAGTTCTTC	CASSLTSGGLQFF
few	TRBV29-1	TRBJ1-4	.	TGCAGCGTGCAAATCCCGGGCCACCTAAATGAAAAACTGTTTTTT	CSVQIPGHLNEKLFF
.	TRBV7-2	TRBJ2-2	.	TGTGCCAGCAGCTTAGGGGGGGTGACTAGTCCCGGGGAGCTGTTTTTT	CASSLGGVTSPGELFF
.	TRBV4-1	TRBJ1-5	.	TGCGCCAGCAGCCGAGGGGAGGCGGGCAATCAGCCCCAGCATTTT	CASSRGEAGNQPQHF
few	TRBV20-1	TRBJ2-4	.	TGCAGTGCCGGGAACATTCAGTACTTC	CSAGNIQYF
few	TRBV5-1	TRBJ2-1	.	TGCGCCAGCAGACGGGGGGACAGAGCCTACAATGAGCAGTTCTTC	CASRRGDRAYNEQFF
.	TRBV6-1	TRBJ1-2	.	TGTGCCAGCAGTGAAGGGGCAGGGAACCCCTATGGCTACACCTTC	CASSEGAGNPYGYTF
.	TRBV27	TRBJ1-4	.	TGTGCCAGCAGTGGATCAATAAGGGGTTCGGAAGAAAAACTGTTTTTT	CASSGSIRGSEEKLFF
.	TRBV29-1	TRBJ1-6	.	TGCAGCGTTGAAGATCAGAGGGGTTCACCCCTCCACTTT	CSVEDQRGSPLHF
.	TRBV10-3	TRBJ2-5	.	TGTGCCATCAGTGAGGACAGCCAAGAGACCCAGTACTTC	CAISEDSQETQYF
.	TRBV4-3	TRBJ1-1	.	TGCGCCAGCAGCCAAGTTTTGGCCGGACGTGAAGCTTTCTTT	CASSQVLAGREAFF
.	TRBV14	TRBJ2-1	TRBD2	TGTGCCAGCAGCCAAGAGCGTGGCGGGGGTCGTTCCTACAATGAGCAGTTCTTC	CASSQERGGGRSYNEQFF
many	TRBV6-2/TRBV6-3	TRBJ2-1	TRBD2	TGTGCCAGCAGTAGAAAACTAGCGGGGGGGCGCAATGAGCAGTTCTTC	CASSRKLAGGRNEQFF
.	TRBV28	TRBJ1-2	.	TGTGCCAGCAGTTTTGGGGAAGCGGCGAGTGGCTACACCTTC	CASSFGEAASGYTF
many	TRBV20-1	TRBJ2-7	TRBD1	TGCAGTGGGGGACAGGGGGCCTTCGAGCAGTACTTC	CSGGQGAFEQYF
few	TRBV7-8	TRBJ2-1	TRBD2	TGTGCCAGCAGCTTAAACCTAGCGGGGGGCAACTCCTACAATGAGCAGTTCTTC	CASSLNLAGGNSYNEQFF
few	TRBV18	TRBJ2-5	TRBD1	TGTGCCAGCTCACCGACCGGGACAGAGAAAGAGACCCAGTACTTC	CASSPTGTEKETQYF
.	TRBV27	TRBJ2-5	TRBD1	TGTGCCAGCAGGCCCCGGGACAGAGGGTCCTACAAGCAGTACTTC	CASRPRDRGSYKQYF
.	TRBV15	TRBJ2-3	.	TGTGCCACCAGCAACCCAGGGTCGGCGAGCACAGATACGCAGTATTTT	CATSNPGSASTDTQYF
.	TRBV29-1	TRBJ1-4	.	TGCAGCGCCCCGGGGGGGCCTAATGAAAAACTGTTTTTT	CSAPGGPNEKLFF
.	TRBV20-1	TRBJ2-7	TRBD1	TGCAGTGCTAGAGATCCAGGGGGCTCCCCTCCGGGTGAGCAGTACTTC	CSARDPGGSPPGEQYF
.	TRBV3-1	TRBJ2-3	.	TGTGCCAGCAGCCCAGGACACGGAATCACAGATACGCAGTATTTT	CASSPGHGITDTQYF
.	TRBV5-1	TRBJ2-5	.	TGCGCCAGCAGCTTGTGGGGGCGCTCGGAAGAGACCCAGTACTTC	CASSLWGRSEETQYF